This TCR beta chain came from a study of blood T cell repertoires in COVID-19. This table comes from immunoSEQ multiplex PCR, and its TCRdb copy is limited to in-frame clones, with some not included. Altogether tens of thousands of clones are present, roughly 80% being singletons, with the ten largest covering approximately 2.5%. V lost 2 bases and J lost 0, with 11 bases in between. The CDR3 is made up of 16 amino acids. The germline CDR1 and CDR2 sequences are SGHTA and FQGNSA. The chain is built from TRBV7-2 and TRBJ1-3; D might be TRBD1 (6 bases). The sequence came from a woman in her sixties with acute or convalescent COVID-19. Input material: peripheral blood. The CDR3: CASSLQGQSSGNTIYF. In nucleotides, the CDR3 is TGTGCCAGCAGCTTACAAGGACAGTCCTCTGGAAACACCATATATTTT.